This TCR beta chain appears in the sequencing data of a study of T-cell reconstitution after alpha-beta-depleted transplantation in children. Library preparation (for TCRbeta) was performed with unique molecular identifiers. TCRdb recomputed calls from the PCR reads with MiXCR, one row per CDR3 protein. The sample carries approximately 190,000 distinct CDR3 sequences, approximately 8.4% recorded once. CDR3 length: 15 residues. J gave up 1 base and V 5 bases, and 7 bases lay outside the gene matches. Germline CDR1 reads LGHNA; CDR2 reads YNFKEQ. The receptor was derived from a male patient between 2 and 15 years old who had a stem cell transplant for acute myeloid leukemia, so the T cells may come from the graft donor. The V and J genes are TRBV4-2 and TRBJ2-5, with 7 positions matching TRBD2. The specimen comprised PBMCs, mostly from graft donor cells, sampled 360 days after TCRalphabeta/CD19-depleted stem cell transplant. CDR3 nucleotide sequence: TGTGCCAGCAGCGTTCGGCGGGAGATCCAAGAGACCCAGTACTTC. Its translation: CASSVRREIQETQYF.